This T cell receptor (beta chain) was observed in a study of T cell responses to AZD1222 COVID-19 vaccine. Study summary: The study pooled second doses at about 4 or about 12 weeks.

A remark on this clone: The target antigen is unknown.

CDR1 is SQVTM, CDR2 ANQGSEA, per germline. V lost 7 bases, J lost 1 base, and 6 bases lay in between. The CDR3 length is 11 residues. Assay used: immunoSEQ multiplex PCR; TCRdb lists only in-frame clones, some missing. The data show around 97,000 clones, 90% to 95% seen once. The study, taken as a whole, reports: Spike-specific TCR breadth and depth were elevated following two AZD1222 doses.

This chain connects TRBV29-1 to TRBJ2-3; no definite D call. The material was peripheral blood, obtained on day 0 of AZD1222 vaccination. This receptor was obtained from an adult in good health. CDR3 sequence reads: CSAGRTDTQYF. CDR3 coding DNA: TGCAGCGCCGGACGCACAGATACGCAGTATTTT.